The T cell receptor (beta chain) described here comes from a study of blood T cell repertoires in COVID-19. Across the study: Sites across the United States, Italy and Spain contributed samples from acute and convalescent COVID-19. T cells, B-cell-depleted T cells, or PBMCs provided the cDNA or gDNA that served as material.

Authors' data handling: Quantification of nucleated cells was approximated via reference gene primer amplification. Assay used: immunoSEQ multiplex PCR; TCRdb lists only in-frame clones, some missing. V, J and clone size are those of that table, while D and trimming were read from the DNA. This sample has approximately 240,000 clones, with around 83% found just once. Participants were aged roughly 18 to 90 years, lived in some 23 US areas, and enrolled virtually. Germline-derived CDR1 and CDR2 are MNHEY and SVGAGI. CDR3 length: 14 residues. Trimming stripped 6 bases from V and 4 bases from J, with 16 bases between.

This receptor was identified in a woman in her thirties or forties with acute COVID-19. The chain combines TRBV6-5 with TRBJ2-7, with a tentative D call TRBD2 (6 bases). The specimen was PBMCs or T cells enriched from blood (not recorded which). The DNA of the CDR3 is TGTGCCAGCAGATCCCCCGGGGGTAGATACGAGCAGTACTTC. Its protein is CASRSPGGRYEQYF.